What follows are 24 T cell receptor beta chains derived from one specimen sequenced in a study of pediatric ulcerative colitis. Only in-frame clones appear in the TCRdb table, and some are missing; sequencing was by immunoSEQ multiplex PCR. This repertoire shows 55,000 to 70,000 clones, over 70% found once; its top ten account for approximately 1.5%. Input material: blood. The receptors shown here come from a boy aged 10-17 years who was a control in a study of pediatric ulcerative colitis.

This clone was detected only once. The chain uses TRBV19 and TRBJ2-1; the match to TRBD2 covers 8 bases. V lost 4 bases, J lost 7 bases, and 6 bases stayed unmatched. Germline CDR1 is LNHDA and CDR2 is SQIVND (reference sequence). The CDR3 is 14 residues long. Here the CDR3 DNA reads TGTGCCAGTAGTACCGGACTAGCCCGGAATGAGCAGTTCTTC. Protein sequence: CASSTGLARNEQFF.

The J gene is TRBJ2-2, the V gene TRBV11-2; 7 nucleotides align to TRBD2. J gave up 5 bases and V 5 bases, and 11 bases lay outside the gene matches. CDR1 SGHAT and CDR2 FQNNGV come from the germline V gene. The CDR3 extends over 16 amino acids. As DNA, the CDR3 is TGTGCCAGCAGCCGCCCGGGACTAAAGAAAACCGGGGAGCTGTTTTTT. Its protein product is CASSRPGLKKTGELFF.

The chain has TRBV14 and TRBJ1-2; a weak D match, TRBD1 (6 bases). Per germline, CDR1 SGHDN and CDR2 FVKESK. This CDR3 spans 15 amino acids. The V end was cut by 2 bases, the J end by 0 bases, with 10 bases between. CDR3 residues: CASSQTQGSNYGYTF. The CDR3 bases are TGTGCCAGCAGCCAAACACAGGGATCTAACTATGGCTACACCTTC.

The chain recombines TRBV7-2 with TRBJ1-1; D not resolved. The germline V gene encodes CDR1 SGHTA and CDR2 FQGNSA. CDR3 size: 14 residues. The V and J ends lost 2 bases and 1 base respectively, with 8 bases between them. This chain's CDR3 is CASSLNSGNTEAFF. The DNA of the CDR3 is TGTGCCAGCAGCTTAAATTCCGGGAACACTGAAGCTTTCTTT.

J is TRBJ1-1 and V is TRBV27; a weak D match, TRBD1 (5 bases). The CDR3 extends over 13 amino acids. Germline values: CDR1 MNHEY, CDR2 SMNVEV (reference sequence). The V end lost 3 bases, the J end lost 1 base, and 6 bases lay between the germline ends. The CDR3 is CASSLGGNTEAFF. CDR3 coding DNA: TGTGCCAGCAGTTTGGGGGGGAACACTGAAGCTTTCTTT.

The chain employs TRBV6-1 and TRBJ2-7; no firm D call. Per the germline V gene, CDR1 is MNHNS and CDR2 is SASEGT. V lost 1 base to trimming and J lost 4 bases, with 14 bases between them. This CDR3 has 15 residues. The CDR3 nucleotides are TGTGCCAGCAGTGAAGTGAACGAGCCTGGGTACGAGCAGTACTTC. It is translated as CASSEVNEPGYEQYF.

The chain has TRBV18 and TRBJ1-3, with D maybe TRBD1 (5 bases). CDR1 and CDR2 (germline): KGHSH, LQKENI. Trimming cost V 3 bases and J 0 bases, with 9 bases left between them. The CDR3 spans 15 residues. The CDR3 is CASSPGADSGNTIYF. The CDR3 DNA reads as TGTGCCAGCTCACCTGGGGCCGACTCTGGAAACACCATATATTTT.

The chain combines TRBV19 with TRBJ2-5, with 10 bases aligning to TRBD2. Germline V CDR1 and CDR2: LNHDA, SQIVND (reference sequence). The CDR3 contains 16 residues. V lost 5 bases to trimming and J lost 6 bases; unmatched junction nucleotides: 12. The DNA for the CDR3 is TGTGCCAGTAGTCCCCCCCTAGCGGGAGCCGGGAAGACCCAGTACTTC. It encodes CASSPPLAGAGKTQYF. Full variable domain (rest looked up from reference TRBV19 and TRBJ2-5): DGGITQSPKYLFRKEGQNVTLSCEQNLNHDAMYWYRQDPGQGLRLIYYSQIVNDFQKGDIAEGYSVSREKKESFPLTVTSAQKNPTAFYLCASSPPLAGAGKTQYFGPGTRLLVL.

The chain combines TRBV9 with TRBJ1-1; 9 nucleotides agree with TRBD1. The CDR3 is 13 residues long. Germline V lookup: CDR1 SGDLS, CDR2 YYNGEE. The ends lost 4 bases at V and 8 bases at J; junction bases unmatched: 6. The CDR3 DNA is TGTGCCAGCAGCCTCCGGGGACAGGGCGAAGCTTTCTTT. Translation: CASSLRGQGEAFF.

This rearrangement joins TRBV15 to TRBJ2-3; D remains unclear. The V end was cut by 1 base, the J end by 0 bases, with 5 bases between. Germline assignment: CDR1 LNHNV and CDR2 YYDKDF (reference sequence). This CDR3 has 14 amino acids. DNA for the CDR3: TGTGCCACCAGCAGAGGGACCAGCACAGATACGCAGTATTTT. It translates to CATSRGTSTDTQYF.

The sample holds a few counts of this clone. The V call is TRBV5-4, the J call TRBJ1-2, with TRBD1 matching over 8 bases. This CDR3 region has 15 residues. Germline V gives CDR1 SGHNT, CDR2 YYREEE (reference sequence). With V trimmed by 0 bases and J by 7 bases, 8 bases remained unmatched. The CDR3 sequence: CASSLDPGGAGGYTF. CDR3 DNA: TGTGCCAGCAGCTTGGATCCAGGGGGCGCGGGTGGCTACACCTTC. Variable domain in full (rest from reference TRBV5-4 and TRBJ1-2): ETGVTQSPTHLIKTRGQQVTLRCSSQSGHNTVSWYQQALGQGPQFIFQYYREEENGRGNFPPRFSGLQFPNYSSELNVNALELDDSALYLCASSLDPGGAGGYTFGSGTRLTVV.

The CDR3 coding sequence is TGCGCCAGCAGTGACCCGACAGGGGGCGGAACCGGGGAGCTGTTTTTT. Amino acids: CASSDPTGGGTGELFF. The chain carries TRBV5-1 and TRBJ2-2, with 10 bases fitting TRBD1. Losses at the gene ends were 5 bases for V and 5 bases for J; bases not matched to a gene: 9. The length of the CDR3 is 16 residues. The V gene's germline CDR1 is SGHRS and CDR2 YFSETQ.

The chain couples TRBV10-3 to TRBJ1-5; D is uncertain. V was clipped by 0 bases and J by 7 bases, with 19 bases between them. Germline V gene lookup returns CDR1 ENHRY and CDR2 SYGVKD. This CDR3 contains 17 residues. CDR3 protein: CAISESGGWSLGQPQHF. The CDR3 coding sequence is TGTGCCATCAGTGAGTCTGGAGGGTGGTCCCTGGGGCAGCCCCAGCATTTT.

The V and J genes are TRBV5-4 and TRBJ1-4, with unresolved D. The V end lost 4 bases, the J end lost 5 bases, and 9 bases lay between the germline ends. Germline-derived CDR1 and CDR2 are SGHNT and YYREEE (reference sequence). This CDR3 is built from 13 residues. This CDR3 reads CASSLDINEKLFF. The DNA of the CDR3 is TGTGCCAGCAGCCTAGATATCAATGAAAAACTGTTTTTT.

This chain uses TRBV6-1 with TRBJ2-3, with TRBD2 matching 14 bases. CDR3 length: 18 amino acids. Germline V gene sequence: CDR1 MNHNS, CDR2 SASEGT. Trimming cost V 8 bases and J 4 bases; bases outside gene matches: 14. The CDR3 bases are TGTGCCAGCGGTGTATTTCTAAGACTAGCGGGAGGGGCAGATACGCAGTATTTT. It specifies CASGVFLRLAGGADTQYF.

This clone came up once. The gene calls are TRBV14 and TRBJ2-5, with D unclear. The CDR3 is 12 residues long. Trimming cost V 4 bases and J 9 bases, with 12 bases left between them. Looked up from germline, CDR1 is SGHDN and CDR2 is FVKESK. CDR3 nucleotides: TGTGCCAGCAGCCCGACGGGTTTGGCCCAGTACTTC. This sequence encodes CASSPTGLAQYF.

The J gene is TRBJ2-3, the V gene TRBV5-6; 13 bases are a match to TRBD2. In germline, CDR1 is SGHDT, CDR2 YYEEEE. The CDR3 is 16 residues long. Trimming cost V 4 bases and J 6 bases; bases outside gene matches: 8. The CDR3 nucleotides are TGTGCCAGCAGCCGAAGACTAGCGGGAGGAGGGGATACGCAGTATTTT. This gives the protein CASSRRLAGGGDTQYF.

The rearrangement uses TRBV27 and TRBJ2-1; 8 bases line up with TRBD2. The CDR3 runs 18 residues. Germline V CDR1 and CDR2: MNHEY, SMNVEV (reference sequence). Trimming removed 3 bases from V and 0 bases from J; junction bases left unmatched: 10. The CDR3 loop reads CASSLISGGRISYNEQFF. As DNA, the CDR3 is TGTGCCAGCAGTTTGATCAGCGGGGGCCGAATCTCCTACAATGAGCAGTTCTTC.

In DNA, the CDR3 is TGTGCCAGCAGCGAAACAGGGTTTGGCAATCAGCCCCAGCATTTT. The encoded protein is CASSETGFGNQPQHF. The chain employs TRBV7-2 and TRBJ1-5, with D perhaps matching TRBD1 (6 bases). CDR1 is SGHTA, CDR2 FQGNSA, per germline. Trimming removed 5 bases at V and 2 bases at J, with 13 bases between. This CDR3 is built from 15 residues. Looking up the rest from reference TRBV7-2 and TRBJ1-5 gives the full variable domain: GAGVSQSPSNKVTEKGKDVELRCDPISGHTALYWYRQSLGQGLEFLIYFQGNSAPDKSGLPSDRFSAERTGGSVSTLTIQRTQQEDSAVYLCASSETGFGNQPQHFGDGTRLSIL.

The chain combines TRBV19 with TRBJ1-1, with 10 positions matching TRBD1. This CDR3 is built from 12 residues. The ends lost 10 bases at V and 4 bases at J; junction bases unmatched: 3. Germline CDR1 is LNHDA and CDR2 is SQIVND (reference sequence). The CDR3 nucleotides read TGTGCCATAAGGACAGGGGGCACTGAAGCTTTCTTT. Translated, it gives CAIRTGGTEAFF.

The V and J genes are TRBV12-5 and TRBJ1-5, with TRBD1 as a possible D gene (5 bases). Trimming removed 9 bases at V and 3 bases at J, with 12 bases between. The CDR3 totals 13 residues. Germline V lookup: CDR1 LGHNT, CDR2 FRNRAP. The CDR3 here is CARGGSPNQPQHF. The CDR3 nucleotides are TGTGCTAGGGGGGGATCCCCCAATCAGCCCCAGCATTTT. Drawing the rest from reference TRBV12-5 and TRBJ1-5, the complete variable domain is DARVTQTPRHKVTEMGQEVTMRCQPILGHNTVFWYRQTMMQGLELLAYFRNRAPLDDSGMPKDRFSAEMPDATLATLKIQPSEPRDSAVYFCARGGSPNQPQHFGDGTRLSIL.

DNA for the CDR3: TGTGCCATCAGTCCTCCCACTAGCGGGAGCGGAAATGAGCAGTTCTTC. Translated, it gives CAISPPTSGSGNEQFF. The chain joins TRBV10-3 to TRBJ2-1; TRBD2 matches 11 bases. Per germline, CDR1 ENHRY and CDR2 SYGVKD. The length of the CDR3 is 16 residues. J lost 7 bases, V lost 5 bases, and 10 bases had no gene match.

The rearrangement uses TRBV27 and TRBJ2-7; D possibly corresponds to TRBD1 (6 bases). V lost 5 bases and J 3 bases, leaving 20 bases between the germline ends. Germline CDR1 is MNHEY and CDR2 is SMNVEV (reference sequence). The CDR3 length is 16 residues. The CDR3 coding sequence is TGTGCCAGCAGTCCCTCCGCCCAGGGGCCCAACTACGAGCAGTACTTC. Translated: CASSPSAQGPNYEQYF.

J is TRBJ1-5 and V is TRBV7-2, with D perhaps matching TRBD1 (6 bases). The V end lost 5 bases, the J end lost 1 base, and 15 bases lay between the germline ends. The CDR3 runs 16 residues. Germline V CDR1 and CDR2: SGHTA, FQGNSA. CDR3 sequence (DNA): TGTGCCAGCAGCCCAAGGGGGGGAGTAAGCAATCAGCCCCAGCATTTT. Translating it yields CASSPRGGVSNQPQHF.